This entry describes one TCR beta chain. Antigen unknown. CDR1 and CDR2 from the germline V gene are SGHKS and YYEKEE (reference sequence). The CDR3 is made up of 16 amino acids. V lost 0 bases, J lost 6 bases, and 9 bases stayed unmatched. Generated by immunoSEQ multiplex PCR, the TCRdb table keeps only in-frame clones and is missing some. The sample has millions of clones; 95% are singletons. The CD4+ fraction was divided into a CD45RA+ naive subset and a CD45RA-negative memory subset. These data belong to a study of shared clonotypes between healthy human individuals. About the research overall: For every donor, three CD4 naive, three CD4 memory, two CD8 naive and one CD8 memory plates were used. General study points: Estimated richness values were generally larger in naive subsets than in memory subsets.

Sequencing was done on a sample of naive CD4+ T cells sorted from blood. Described subset: CD45RA+ positively selected. The gene calls are TRBV5-5 and TRBJ1-1, with TRBD1 matching 9 bases. The TCR originated in a man between 18 and 29 years old in good health. The CDR3 nucleotides read TGTGCCAGCAGCTTGGACGGGACAGGGAGAAATTCTGAAGCTTTCTTT. As protein: CASSLDGTGRNSEAFF.